These T cell receptor beta chains were read from a single sample in a study of neurological immune-mediated disorders. Each CDR3 protein is one row after TCRdb ran MiXCR on the 5' RACE reads. The table has about 92,000 distinct CDR3 sequences, 3% to 4.5% seen once. Sequencing was done on a sample of PBMCs. These receptors were obtained from a woman in her 50s with multiple sclerosis. The CDR3 runs from the conserved cysteine through the conserved F or W. A D gene is named only where the DNA matches it firmly. Expanded clones get a size class; other rows say once, few or many, or leave the size out.

clone_size	d_call	j_call	v_call	cdr3_nt	cdr3_aa
many	TRBD1	TRBJ1-5	TRBV20-1	TGCAGTGCTAGTTTCGGACAGGGGGCTCAGCCCCAGCATTTT	CSASFGQGAQPQHF
many	TRBD1	TRBJ2-2	TRBV9	TGTGCCAGCAGCGTATTGCGGGACAGGGAAAACGGGGAGCTGTTTTTT	CASSVLRDRENGELFF
many	NA	TRBJ1-1	TRBV5-6	TGTGCCAGCAGCTTAGGAGGAGGCCCTGGCACTGAAGCTTTCTTT	CASSLGGGPGTEAFF
many	TRBD1	TRBJ2-7	TRBV6-6	TGTGCCAGCAGTAACCTACGAAGACAGGGTTCCAACGAGCAGTACTTC	CASSNLRRQGSNEQYF
many	TRBD1	TRBJ2-2	TRBV5-1	TGCGCCAGCAGCTGGGACAGCACCGGGGAGCTGTTTTTT	CASSWDSTGELFF
many	NA	TRBJ1-5	TRBV6-2/TRBV6-3	TGTGCCAGCAGTTGGCAGGCCGCGGGGCCCCAGCATTTT	CASSWQAAGPQHF
many	NA	TRBJ2-7	TRBV20-1	TGCAGTGCTATCCCCAGTCTCCTACTCTACGAGCAGTACTTC	CSAIPSLLLYEQYF
many	NA	TRBJ1-1	TRBV12-3/TRBV12-4	TGTGCCAGCAGTTCCGGGACCCAGATCGTCAAGACTGAAGCTTTCTTT	CASSSGTQIVKTEAFF
many	NA	TRBJ1-6	TRBV5-1	TGCGCCAGCAGCCTCGGGACTCTTTCATATAATTCACCCCTCCACTTT	CASSLGTLSYNSPLHF
many	TRBD1	TRBJ2-7	TRBV4-3	TGCGCCAGCAGCCTCCACAGGGGGAATCGCTACGAGCAGTACTTC	CASSLHRGNRYEQYF
many	NA	TRBJ2-1	TRBV15	TGTGCCACCAGCAGAGATCGAGCGAGTCCCTCCGGCAATGAGCAGTTCTTC	CATSRDRASPSGNEQFF
NA	NA	TRBJ1-2	TRBV10-3	TGTGCCATCAGTGTCGATTCGGCCTATGGCTACACCTTC	CAISVDSAYGYTF
many	NA	TRBJ1-2	TRBV20-1	TGCAGTGCCCATAACTCAGCTAACTATGGCTACACCTTC	CSAHNSANYGYTF
many	TRBD2	TRBJ2-7	TRBV20-1	TGCAGTGCTAGCTATGATCTAGCGGGGGGCCATTCCTACGAGCAGTACTTC	CSASYDLAGGHSYEQYF
many	NA	TRBJ1-2	TRBV20-1	TGCAGTGCCAATCAGGGCGGGCAGCTTGGCTACACCTTC	CSANQGGQLGYTF
many	TRBD1	TRBJ1-5	TRBV20-1	TGCAGTGCTAGAGGGGGGACAGATAGCAATCAGCCCCAGCATTTT	CSARGGTDSNQPQHF
many	NA	TRBJ1-1	TRBV5-1	TGCGCCAGCAGCCGGGCTGGGACCCCCTCTGAAGCTTTCTTT	CASSRAGTPSEAFF
many	NA	TRBJ2-7	TRBV9	TGTGCCAGCAGCGTGGACGAGGCCTACGAGCAGTACTTC	CASSVDEAYEQYF
many	NA	TRBJ1-1	TRBV5-1	TGCGCCAGCAGCTTGGACTTTGGTGAAGCTTTCTTT	CASSLDFGEAFF
many	NA	TRBJ1-1	TRBV7-2	TGTGCCAGCAGCCCACAGGGATTGTACACTGAAGCTTTCTTT	CASSPQGLYTEAFF
many	TRBD1	TRBJ1-2	TRBV6-5	TGTGCCAGCAGTCCCTACCTTCGACAGGGGGGTTACTATGGCTACACCTTC	CASSPYLRQGGYYGYTF
many	TRBD1	TRBJ1-6	TRBV20-1	TGCAGTGCTAGAGAGAGCGGACAGGAGGTGTATTCACCCCTCCACTTT	CSARESGQEVYSPLHF
many	NA	TRBJ1-1	TRBV20-1	TGCAGTGCTAGACCCGCGGCGGTGGGGAGTTTAAACACTGAAGCTTTCTTT	CSARPAAVGSLNTEAFF
many	NA	TRBJ2-1	TRBV4-2	TGTGCCAGCAGCCAAGAATCATTCGGGGCGGGACGGATCGACAATGAGCAGTTCTTC	CASSQESFGAGRIDNEQFF
many	NA	TRBJ2-2	TRBV5-4	TGTGCCAGCAGCCCAGGAAGCGGGTTGCACACCGGGGAGCTGTTTTTT	CASSPGSGLHTGELFF
many	NA	TRBJ2-1	TRBV15	TGTGCCACCAGCAGAGATTACTATGAGCAGTTCTTC	CATSRDYYEQFF
few	TRBD1	TRBJ2-5	TRBV20-1	TGCAGTGCACAGACAGGGGGCGCGAAGACCCAGTACTTC	CSAQTGGAKTQYF
many	NA	TRBJ2-2	TRBV20-1	TGCAGTGCTAGAGCTACAGGGCTGGGGGAGCTGTTTTTT	CSARATGLGELFF
many	TRBD2	TRBJ2-1	TRBV20-1	TGCAGTGCCCGGGGGGATCTTTACAATGAGCAGTTCTTC	CSARGDLYNEQFF
many	NA	TRBJ2-7	TRBV12-3/TRBV12-4	TGTGCCAGCAGCAACTCCTACGAGCAGTACTTC	CASSNSYEQYF
many	TRBD1	TRBJ2-7	TRBV27	TGTGCCAGCAGTTTCAACAGGGGGACCTCCTACGAGCAGTACTTC	CASSFNRGTSYEQYF
many	NA	TRBJ1-1	TRBV18	TGTGCCAGCTGGCCGGGAGAGAATTGGATGAACACTGAAGCTTTCTTT	CASWPGENWMNTEAFF
many	NA	TRBJ1-6	TRBV20-1	TGCAGTGCTAGAGTGGTTACGGGCTCGGGAATCCTCACCTATAATTCACCCCTCCACTTT	CSARVVTGSGILTYNSPLHF
many	NA	TRBJ2-2	TRBV20-1	TGCAGTGCTAGGGTCTTGCCCCACACCGGGGAGCTGTTTTTT	CSARVLPHTGELFF
many	NA	TRBJ2-1	TRBV5-1	TGCGCCAGCAGCTTGTTTGGGGACAATCGATTAAATGAGCAGTTCTTC	CASSLFGDNRLNEQFF
many	TRBD1	TRBJ1-2	TRBV5-1	TGCGCCAGCAGCTTCGGGACAGGGGTGGCCTATGGCTACACCTTC	CASSFGTGVAYGYTF
many	TRBD1	TRBJ1-1	TRBV5-1	TGCGCCAGCAGCAGACAGGGGGCGGGAGGCACTGAAGCTTTCTTT	CASSRQGAGGTEAFF
many	TRBD2	TRBJ2-3	TRBV7-2	TGTGCCAGCAGCGCGACTAGCGGGGGTAGCACAGATACGCAGTATTTT	CASSATSGGSTDTQYF
many	NA	TRBJ2-7	TRBV29-1	TGCAGCGTTGTTTGGGGCTACGAGCAGTACTTC	CSVVWGYEQYF
many	NA	TRBJ2-2	TRBV12-3/TRBV12-4	TGTGCCAGCAGTCGGGAAGGGGGTCTTGGCGGGGAGCTGTTTTTT	CASSREGGLGGELFF
many	TRBD1	TRBJ1-1	TRBV7-2	TGTGCCAGCAGCTCGGGAACAGGGGGCGGCACTGAAGCTTTCTTT	CASSSGTGGGTEAFF
many	TRBD1	TRBJ1-1	TRBV7-6	TGTGCCAGCAGCTTCACCCAGGGGGATGAAGCTTTCTTT	CASSFTQGDEAFF